Below, 12 T cell receptor beta chains from the same sample are listed, as sequenced in a study of glioma-infiltrating T cells. The iRepertoire nested amplicon-rescue multiplex PCR amplified TCR alpha and beta CDR3s from RNA. TCRdb re-called the multiplex PCR reads through MiXCR, storing one row per CDR3 protein. The sample lists 300,000 to 450,000 distinct CDR3 sequences, roughly two fifths occurring once. The specimen was glioma tissue, nonneoplastic brain tissue, or PBMCs (not recorded which). These receptors all stem from a human donor with low-grade glioma or glioblastoma, undergoing nonglioma brain surgery, or in good health (not recorded which).

The genes are TRBV6-7 and TRBJ1-2, with a tentative D call TRBD1 (5 bases). Being an ORF, TRBV6-7 has a function that is uncertain. The CDR3 length is 17 residues. Trimming removed 7 bases from V and 0 bases from J, with 21 bases in between. The CDR3 reads CASIFTGLRSSNYGYTF. Here the CDR3 DNA reads TGTGCCAGCATTTTCACGGGACTGAGATCCTCTAACTATGGCTACACCTTC.

V and J are TRBV4-1 and TRBJ1-5; D not resolved. This CDR3 has 17 residues. V dropped 4 bases and J dropped 0 bases, with 16 bases sitting between them. CDR1 MGHRA and CDR2 YSYEKL come from the germline V gene. The CDR3 coding sequence is TGCGCCAGCAGCCCCGGTTTGGCACAGCATAGCAATCAGCCCCAGCATTTT. It encodes CASSPGLAQHSNQPQHF.

This clonotype was counted once. V is TRBV7-2 and J is TRBJ2-3, with TRBD2 matching 9 bases. After removal of 6 bases from V and 4 bases from J, the junction contained 14 bases not matched to a gene. The CDR3 consists of 17 residues. Germline loops: CDR1 SGHTA, CDR2 FQGNSA. The CDR3 loop reads CASSRPLAGKGSDTQYF. The DNA of the CDR3 is TGTGCCAGCAGTCGTCCCCTAGCGGGAAAAGGGTCAGATACGCAGTATTTT.

For this clonotype: This sequence may be a read error, since a much larger clone differs from it by one base. The CDR3 spells CASTVGGTHSYEQYF. The CDR3 nucleotides are TGTGCCAGCACCGTGGGGGGTACACATTCCTACGAGCAGTACTTC. The chain combines TRBV27 with TRBJ2-7; D possibly corresponds to TRBD2 (6 bases). CDR1 is MNHEY and CDR2 is SMNVEV in the germline V gene (reference sequence). The ends were cut back, 7 bases at V and 1 base at J, with 17 bases in the middle. The CDR3 is made up of 15 amino acids.

J is TRBJ1-2 and V is TRBV6-2 or TRBV6-3; maybe TRBD1 (6 bases). This CDR3 has 15 residues. Trimming left V 0 bases short and J 7 bases short, with 15 bases between. The germline V gene has CDR1 MNHEY and CDR2 SVGEGT. CDR3 DNA sequence: TGTGCCAGCAGTTACTCTCGGGGGGCCTGGGGTGGCTACACCTTC. This sequence encodes CASSYSRGAWGGYTF.

This clonotype was seen at least ten times. This chain uses TRBV20-1 with TRBJ2-7; TRBD2 aligns across 11 bases. V dropped 6 bases and J dropped 0; count of bases not matched to a gene: 4. Germline V gene lookup returns CDR1 DFQATT and CDR2 SNEGSKA (reference sequence). This CDR3 contains 14 residues. The CDR3 nucleotides read TGCAGTGCAGTGGGACTAGCGGACTCCTACGAGCAGTACTTC. This codes for CSAVGLADSYEQYF.

V is TRBV19 and J is TRBJ2-3; tentative D call: TRBD2 (6 bases). CDR1 LNHDA and CDR2 SQIVND come from the germline V gene (reference sequence). V was clipped by 4 bases and J by 5 bases, with 13 bases between them. This CDR3 spans 14 amino acids. Written as DNA, the CDR3 is TGTGCCAGTAGTAACGGGGACTCTTTAGATACGCAGTATTTT. Residues: CASSNGDSLDTQYF.

This clonotype was observed a single time. A much larger clone differs by one base, so this may be a read error. The chain joins TRBV15 to TRBJ2-7; TRBD1 agrees at 7 bases. Germline V gives CDR1 LNHNV, CDR2 YYDKDF (reference sequence). There are 14 residues in the CDR3. The CDR3 protein is CATTADRLSYEQCF. DNA for the CDR3: TGTGCCACCACCGCGGACAGGCTCTCCTACGAGCAGTGCTTC.

This sequence joins TRBV18 and TRBJ2-3; D may be TRBD1 (6 bases). The V end lost 3 bases, the J end lost 2 bases, and 9 bases lay between the germline ends. The germline V gene encodes CDR1 KGHSH and CDR2 LQKENI. The CDR3 runs to 14 residues. The CDR3 here is CASSPTGPTDTQYF. DNA of the CDR3: TGTGCCAGCTCACCGACAGGACCCACAGATACGCAGTATTTT. Complete variable domain (other parts from reference TRBV18 and TRBJ2-3): NAGVMQNPRHLVRRRGQEARLRCSPMKGHSHVYWYRQLPEEGLKFMVYLQKENIIDESGMPKERFSAEFPKEGPSILRIQQVVRGDSAAYFCASSPTGPTDTQYFGPGTRLTVL.

Ten or more counts support this clonotype. V and J are TRBV27 and TRBJ2-7, with a tentative D call TRBD2 (5 bases). Germline V gene lookup returns CDR1 MNHEY and CDR2 SMNVEV (reference sequence). V was pared by 6 bases and J by 2 bases, with 14 bases between. This CDR3 spans 14 amino acids. The CDR3 region has the DNA TGTGCCAGCAGCCTATGGACTGGACCCTACGAGCAGTACTTC. Protein sequence: CASSLWTGPYEQYF.

In this sample, this clonotype turned up a few times. This chain connects TRBV10-3 to TRBJ2-5; D assignment may be TRBD1 or TRBD2 (5 bases each). Germline V CDR1 and CDR2: ENHRY, SYGVKD. Trimming took off 3 bases at V and 1 base at J, with 12 bases between the two ends. CDR3 length equals 15 residues. The CDR3 spells CAISDAGASQETQYF. The CDR3 region has the DNA TGTGCCATCAGTGATGCCGGGGCCAGCCAAGAGACCCAGTACTTC.

This clonotype was seen at least ten times. This chain uses TRBV7-2 with TRBJ1-1; 9 nucleotides line up with TRBD1. V lost 2 bases and J lost 4; bases outside the gene matches: 5. Looked up from germline, CDR1 is SGHTA and CDR2 is FQGNSA. The length of the CDR3 is 15 residues. Written as DNA, the CDR3 is TGTGCCAGCAGCTTACAACAGGGGGCGGGCACTGAAGCTTTCTTT. Protein: CASSLQQGAGTEAFF.